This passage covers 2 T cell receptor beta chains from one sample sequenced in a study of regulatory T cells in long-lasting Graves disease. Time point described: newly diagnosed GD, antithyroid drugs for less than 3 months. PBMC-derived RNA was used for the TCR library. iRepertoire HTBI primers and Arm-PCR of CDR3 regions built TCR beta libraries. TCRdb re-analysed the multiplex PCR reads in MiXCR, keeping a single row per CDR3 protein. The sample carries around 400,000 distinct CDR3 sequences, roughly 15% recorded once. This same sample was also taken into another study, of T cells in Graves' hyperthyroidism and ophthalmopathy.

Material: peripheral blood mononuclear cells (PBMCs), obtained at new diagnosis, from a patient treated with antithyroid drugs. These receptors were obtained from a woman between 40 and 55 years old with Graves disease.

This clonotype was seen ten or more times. The CDR3 sequence is CSAREPIRGLYNEQFF. In nucleotides, the CDR3 is TGCAGTGCTAGAGAGCCGATCAGGGGGCTCTACAATGAGCAGTTCTTC. This sequence joins TRBV20-1 and TRBJ2-1; 8 bases fit TRBD1. The V gene's germline CDR1 is DFQATT and CDR2 SNEGSKA (reference sequence). Trimming removed 0 bases from V and 3 bases from J; junction bases left unmatched: 7. CDR3 size: 16 residues.

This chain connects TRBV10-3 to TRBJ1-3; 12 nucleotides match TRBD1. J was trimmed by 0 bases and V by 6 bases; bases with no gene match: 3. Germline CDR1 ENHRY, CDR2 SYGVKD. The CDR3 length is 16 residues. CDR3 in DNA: TGTGCCATCAGACCGGGACAGGGGGCCTCTGGAAACACCATATATTTT. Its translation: CAIRPGQGASGNTIYF.